This paragraph reports one TCR beta chain. Isolated RNA was reverse transcribed in full, so expressed TCRB transcripts were sequenced. Libraries were prepared by immunoSEQ multiplex PCR; TCRdb keeps only in-frame clonotypes and omits some of them. In the table there are approximately 340,000 clones, less than 15% of which are singletons. This record belongs to a study of beta chain features in type 1 diabetes. Per the germline V gene, CDR1 is SEHNR and CDR2 is FQNEAQ (reference sequence). Trimming removed 8 bases from V and 9 bases from J; junction bases left unmatched: 18. There are 15 residues in the CDR3. Staining for CD45RO/CCR7/CD25/CD127/CD95/CD27 allowed sorting of CD4+ naive, central memory, regulatory and stem cell-like memory cells.

The specimen sequenced was naive CD4+ T cells from blood. The chain employs TRBV7-9 and TRBJ2-5; 7 bases match TRBD2. This sequence was found in a woman aged 18-29 years in good health. CDR3 nucleotide sequence: TGTGCCAGCGTCGGGGGTGGGACTACCCATAGCGCCCAGTACTTC. Its protein is CASVGGGTTHSAQYF.